Listed below are T cell receptor beta chains from one sample, sequenced in a study of T cell responses to AZD1222 COVID-19 vaccine. Some clones are missing from TCRdb's copy, which holds only in-frame ones; the method was immunoSEQ multiplex PCR. The repertoire holds just under 95,000 clones, with about nine tenths as singletons. Sequences were derived from peripheral blood, sampled on day 0 of AZD1222 vaccination. These receptors were collected from an adult in good health. The CDR3 runs from the conserved cysteine through the conserved F or W. Fields, in order: D gene, V gene, clone size, J gene, CDR3 protein, CDR3 DNA. D genes are given only for firm matches. Clone size is not always given. Where it is, it says once, few, many or a class for expanded clones.

d_call: -
v_call: TRBV5-5
clone_size: -
j_call: TRBJ1-5
cdr3_aa: CASSLEQGIRNQPQHF
cdr3_nt: TGTGCCAGCAGCTTAGAGCAGGGAATTCGCAATCAGCCCCAGCATTTT

d_call: -
v_call: TRBV12-3/TRBV12-4
clone_size: -
j_call: TRBJ1-2
cdr3_aa: CASSPTGHYGYTF
cdr3_nt: TGTGCCAGCAGCCCTACAGGGCACTATGGCTACACCTTC

d_call: TRBD1
v_call: TRBV14
clone_size: -
j_call: TRBJ1-2
cdr3_aa: CASSQGPTGGYGYTF
cdr3_nt: TGTGCCAGCAGCCAGGGACCGACAGGGGGCTATGGCTACACCTTC

d_call: -
v_call: TRBV30
clone_size: -
j_call: TRBJ2-1
cdr3_aa: CAWSVQGKQFF
cdr3_nt: TGTGCCTGGAGTGTACAGGGTAAGCAGTTCTTC

d_call: -
v_call: TRBV10-1
clone_size: -
j_call: TRBJ1-2
cdr3_aa: CASSESGGIGYTF
cdr3_nt: TGCGCCAGCAGTGAGTCCGGGGGAATTGGCTACACCTTC

d_call: -
v_call: TRBV7-2
clone_size: -
j_call: TRBJ1-1
cdr3_aa: CASSLIGGSEAFF
cdr3_nt: TGTGCCAGCAGCTTAATTGGTGGATCTGAAGCTTTCTTT

d_call: TRBD2
v_call: TRBV29-1
clone_size: -
j_call: TRBJ2-1
cdr3_aa: CSVEWASGVFF
cdr3_nt: TGCAGCGTTGAATGGGCTAGCGGTGTTTTCTTC

d_call: TRBD2
v_call: TRBV7-2
clone_size: -
j_call: TRBJ2-5
cdr3_aa: CASSLGGTRGETQYF
cdr3_nt: TGTGCCAGCAGCTTAGGCGGGACTAGGGGGGAGACCCAGTACTTC

d_call: TRBD1
v_call: TRBV7-2
clone_size: -
j_call: TRBJ1-2
cdr3_aa: CASSPQGAIYGYTF
cdr3_nt: TGTGCCAGCAGCCCACAGGGGGCGATCTATGGCTACACCTTC

d_call: -
v_call: TRBV7-9
clone_size: -
j_call: TRBJ1-6
cdr3_aa: CASSNRGSPLHF
cdr3_nt: TGTGCCAGCAGCAACCGGGGTTCACCCCTCCACTTT

d_call: -
v_call: TRBV6-1
clone_size: -
j_call: TRBJ2-7
cdr3_aa: CASSENGNSYEQYF
cdr3_nt: TGTGCCAGCAGTGAAAATGGGAACTCCTACGAGCAGTACTTC

d_call: -
v_call: TRBV28
clone_size: -
j_call: TRBJ1-2
cdr3_aa: CASSSGKLYGYTF
cdr3_nt: TGTGCCAGCAGTTCAGGGAAGCTCTATGGCTACACCTTC

d_call: -
v_call: TRBV19
clone_size: -
j_call: TRBJ2-6
cdr3_aa: CASSILFGNVLTF
cdr3_nt: TGTGCCAGTAGTATCCTCTTCGGCAACGTCCTGACTTTC

d_call: -
v_call: TRBV21-1
clone_size: once
j_call: TRBJ1-2
cdr3_aa: CASSKAEKYGYTF
cdr3_nt: TGTGCCAGCAGCAAAGCGGAGAAGTATGGCTACACCTTC

d_call: TRBD1
v_call: TRBV6-1
clone_size: once
j_call: TRBJ1-1
cdr3_aa: CASSGAGTGNTEAFF
cdr3_nt: TGTGCCAGCAGTGGAGCCGGGACAGGGAACACTGAAGCTTTCTTT

d_call: -
v_call: TRBV18
clone_size: once
j_call: TRBJ1-1
cdr3_aa: CASSEGLNTEAFF
cdr3_nt: TGTGCCAGCTCAGAGGGGTTGAACACTGAAGCTTTCTTT

d_call: TRBD1
v_call: TRBV19
clone_size: -
j_call: TRBJ1-2
cdr3_aa: CASSPTGINYGYTF
cdr3_nt: TGTGCCAGTAGCCCGACAGGGATAAACTATGGCTACACCTTC

d_call: -
v_call: TRBV29-1
clone_size: -
j_call: TRBJ1-1
cdr3_aa: CSVFPLRTEAFF
cdr3_nt: TGCAGCGTTTTTCCCCTGAGAACTGAAGCTTTCTTT

d_call: -
v_call: TRBV11-3
clone_size: -
j_call: TRBJ2-7
cdr3_aa: CASSFETSYEQYF
cdr3_nt: TGTGCCAGCAGCTTCGAAACCAGCTACGAGCAGTACTTC

d_call: TRBD1
v_call: TRBV18
clone_size: -
j_call: TRBJ2-7
cdr3_aa: CASSPSNTGGEQYF
cdr3_nt: TGTGCCAGCTCACCAAGTAACACAGGGGGAGAGCAGTACTTC

d_call: TRBD1
v_call: TRBV28
clone_size: -
j_call: TRBJ1-5
cdr3_aa: CASSAYRGGDQPQHF
cdr3_nt: TGTGCCAGCAGTGCCTACAGGGGCGGAGATCAGCCCCAGCATTTT

d_call: -
v_call: TRBV6-5
clone_size: -
j_call: TRBJ2-3
cdr3_aa: CASKKARTDTQYF
cdr3_nt: TGTGCCAGCAAAAAAGCTCGAACAGATACGCAGTATTTT

d_call: -
v_call: TRBV12-5
clone_size: -
j_call: TRBJ2-5
cdr3_aa: CASGSGAGTWQETQYF
cdr3_nt: TGTGCTAGTGGTTCCGGGGCCGGAACCTGGCAAGAGACCCAGTACTTC

d_call: -
v_call: TRBV7-6
clone_size: -
j_call: TRBJ1-5
cdr3_aa: CASSLAGGPGQPQHF
cdr3_nt: TGTGCCAGCAGCTTAGCTGGGGGGCCAGGTCAGCCCCAGCATTTT

d_call: TRBD2
v_call: TRBV14
clone_size: -
j_call: TRBJ2-5
cdr3_aa: CASSQSSGGAETQYF
cdr3_nt: TGTGCCAGCAGCCAGTCTAGCGGGGGGGCAGAGACCCAGTACTTC

d_call: TRBD2
v_call: TRBV5-4
clone_size: -
j_call: TRBJ2-5
cdr3_aa: CASSLSGGWQETQYF
cdr3_nt: TGTGCCAGCAGTTTAAGCGGGGGCTGGCAAGAGACCCAGTACTTC

d_call: TRBD2
v_call: TRBV24-1
clone_size: few
j_call: TRBJ2-1
cdr3_aa: CATSATGTRGNEQFF
cdr3_nt: TGTGCCACCAGTGCGACCGGGACTAGGGGTAATGAGCAGTTCTTC

d_call: -
v_call: TRBV5-4
clone_size: -
j_call: TRBJ1-4
cdr3_aa: CASSPKNGEKLFF
cdr3_nt: TGTGCCAGCAGCCCGAAGAACGGAGAAAAACTGTTTTTT

d_call: -
v_call: TRBV9
clone_size: -
j_call: TRBJ2-1
cdr3_aa: CASSVVPSSYNEQFF
cdr3_nt: TGTGCCAGCAGCGTAGTCCCAAGCTCCTACAATGAGCAGTTCTTC

d_call: -
v_call: TRBV27
clone_size: -
j_call: TRBJ2-1
cdr3_aa: CASSFLPGNNEQFF
cdr3_nt: TGTGCCAGCAGTTTTTTACCAGGGAACAATGAGCAGTTCTTC

d_call: -
v_call: TRBV2
clone_size: -
j_call: TRBJ1-1
cdr3_aa: CASSRGRNTEAFF
cdr3_nt: TGTGCCAGCAGCCGAGGGAGGAACACTGAAGCTTTCTTT